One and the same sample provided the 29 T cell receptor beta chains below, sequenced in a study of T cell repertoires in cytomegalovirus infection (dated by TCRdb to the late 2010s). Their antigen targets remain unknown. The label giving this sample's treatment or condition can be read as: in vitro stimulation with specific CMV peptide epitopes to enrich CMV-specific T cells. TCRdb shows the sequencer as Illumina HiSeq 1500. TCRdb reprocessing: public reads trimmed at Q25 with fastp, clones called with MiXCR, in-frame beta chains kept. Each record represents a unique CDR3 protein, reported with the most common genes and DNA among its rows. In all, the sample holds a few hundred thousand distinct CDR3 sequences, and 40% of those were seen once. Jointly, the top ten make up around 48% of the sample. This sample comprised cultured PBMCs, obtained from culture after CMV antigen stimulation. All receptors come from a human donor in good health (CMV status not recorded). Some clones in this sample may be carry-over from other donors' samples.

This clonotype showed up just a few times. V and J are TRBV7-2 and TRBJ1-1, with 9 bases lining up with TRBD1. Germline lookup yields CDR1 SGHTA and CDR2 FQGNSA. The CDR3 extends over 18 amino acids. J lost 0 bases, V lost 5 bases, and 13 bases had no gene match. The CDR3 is CASSTRQGEFLMNTEAFF. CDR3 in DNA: TGTGCCAGCAGCACCCGACAGGGGGAATTCCTTATGAACACTGAAGCTTTCTTT.

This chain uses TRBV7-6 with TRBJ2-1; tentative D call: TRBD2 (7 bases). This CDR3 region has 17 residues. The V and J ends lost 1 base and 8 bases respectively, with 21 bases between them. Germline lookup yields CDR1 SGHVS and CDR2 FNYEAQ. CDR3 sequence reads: CASSLDFRGGLSHEQFF. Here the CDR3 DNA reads TGTGCCAGCAGCTTAGATTTTAGGGGGGGCCTTTCCCATGAGCAGTTCTTC.

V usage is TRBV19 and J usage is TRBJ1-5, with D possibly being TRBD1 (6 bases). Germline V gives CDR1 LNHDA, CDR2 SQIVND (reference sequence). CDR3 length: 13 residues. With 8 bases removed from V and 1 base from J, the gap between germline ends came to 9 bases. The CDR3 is CASADRSNQPQHF. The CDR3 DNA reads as TGTGCCAGTGCCGACAGGAGCAATCAGCCCCAGCATTTT.

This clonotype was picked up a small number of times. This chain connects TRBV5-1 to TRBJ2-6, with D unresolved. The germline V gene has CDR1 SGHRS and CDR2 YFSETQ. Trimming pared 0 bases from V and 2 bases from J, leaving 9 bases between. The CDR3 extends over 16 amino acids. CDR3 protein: CASSLAGWPGANVLTF. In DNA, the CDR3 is TGCGCCAGCAGCTTGGCAGGATGGCCTGGGGCCAACGTCCTGACTTTC.

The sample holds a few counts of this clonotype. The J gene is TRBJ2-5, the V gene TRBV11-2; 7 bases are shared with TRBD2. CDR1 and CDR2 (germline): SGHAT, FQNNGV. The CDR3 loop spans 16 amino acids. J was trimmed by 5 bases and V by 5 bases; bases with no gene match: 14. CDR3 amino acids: CASSRGGREDGETQYF. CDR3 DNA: TGTGCCAGCAGCCGGGGAGGGCGGGAAGATGGGGAGACCCAGTACTTC.

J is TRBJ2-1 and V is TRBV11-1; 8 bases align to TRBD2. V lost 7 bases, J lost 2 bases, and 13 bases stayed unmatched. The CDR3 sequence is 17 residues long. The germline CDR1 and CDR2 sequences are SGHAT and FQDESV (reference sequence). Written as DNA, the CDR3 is TGTGCCAGCACCCCCGGGGGGGCGGGGAGCGCCTACAATGAGCAGTTCTTC. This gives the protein CASTPGGAGSAYNEQFF.

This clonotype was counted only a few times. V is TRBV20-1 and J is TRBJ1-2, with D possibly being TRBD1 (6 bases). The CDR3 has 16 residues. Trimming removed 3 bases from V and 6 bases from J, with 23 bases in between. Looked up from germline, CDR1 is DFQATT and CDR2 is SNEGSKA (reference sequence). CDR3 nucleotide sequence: TGCAGTGCTAGCCTTCCAGTGGGGGGGCGCATCAATGGCTACACCTTC. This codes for CSASLPVGGRINGYTF.

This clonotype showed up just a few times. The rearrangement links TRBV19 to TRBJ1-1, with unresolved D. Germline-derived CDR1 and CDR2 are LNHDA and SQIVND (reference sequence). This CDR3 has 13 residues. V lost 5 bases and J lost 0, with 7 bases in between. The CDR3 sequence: CASSSVMNTEAFF. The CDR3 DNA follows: TGTGCCAGTAGTTCCGTGATGAACACTGAAGCTTTCTTT.

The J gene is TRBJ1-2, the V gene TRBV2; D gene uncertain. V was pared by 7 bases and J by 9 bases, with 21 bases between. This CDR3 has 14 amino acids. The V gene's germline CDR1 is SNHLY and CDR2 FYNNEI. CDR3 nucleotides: TGTGCCAGCACCACAACAACTGGAGGTGTTAGCTACACCTTC. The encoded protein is CASTTTTGGVSYTF.

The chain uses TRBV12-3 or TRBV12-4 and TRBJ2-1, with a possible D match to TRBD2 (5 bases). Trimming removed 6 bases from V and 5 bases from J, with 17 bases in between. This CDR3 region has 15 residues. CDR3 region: CASSTPGPSHNEQFF. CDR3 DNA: TGTGCCAGCAGCACTCCGGGCCCTAGCCACAATGAGCAGTTCTTC.

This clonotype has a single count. CDR3 loop: CASSVTPGTGYTDTQYF. The CDR3 nucleotides are TGTGCCAGCAGCGTGACTCCCGGGACAGGGTACACAGATACGCAGTATTTT. The chain combines TRBV7-6 with TRBJ2-3, with 9 bases matching TRBD1. CDR1 is SGHVS, CDR2 FNYEAQ, per germline. The CDR3 is 17 amino acids. Trimming at V came to 5 bases and at J to 2 bases, leaving 11 bases not matched to a gene.

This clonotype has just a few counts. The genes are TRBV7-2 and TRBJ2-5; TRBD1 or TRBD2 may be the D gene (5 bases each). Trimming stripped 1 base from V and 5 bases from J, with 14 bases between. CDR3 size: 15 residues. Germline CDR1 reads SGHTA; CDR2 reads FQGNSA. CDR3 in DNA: TGTGCCAGCAGCTTAGGAGGGGCGGGCGGGGAGACCCAGTACTTC. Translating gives CASSLGGAGGETQYF.

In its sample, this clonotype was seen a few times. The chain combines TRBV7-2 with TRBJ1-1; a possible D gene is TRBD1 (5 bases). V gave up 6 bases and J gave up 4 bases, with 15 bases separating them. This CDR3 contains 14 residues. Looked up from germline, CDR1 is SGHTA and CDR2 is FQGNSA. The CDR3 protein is CASRARDFGTEAFF. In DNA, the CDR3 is TGTGCCAGCAGGGCCCGGGACTTCGGCACTGAAGCTTTCTTT.

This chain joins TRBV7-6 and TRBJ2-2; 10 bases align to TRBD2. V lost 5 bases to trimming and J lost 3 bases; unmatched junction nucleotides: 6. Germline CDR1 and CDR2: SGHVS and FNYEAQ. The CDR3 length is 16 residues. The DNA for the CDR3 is TGTGCCAGCAGCCCGTGGAGCGGGAGGGACACCGGGGAGCTGTTTTTT. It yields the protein CASSPWSGRDTGELFF. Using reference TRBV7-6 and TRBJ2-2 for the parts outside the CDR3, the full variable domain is GAGVSQSPRYKVTKRGQDVALRCDPISGHVSLYWYRQALGQGPEFLTYFNYEAQQDKSGLPNDRFSAERPEGSISTLTIQRTEQRDSAMYRCASSPWSGRDTGELFFGEGSRLTVL.

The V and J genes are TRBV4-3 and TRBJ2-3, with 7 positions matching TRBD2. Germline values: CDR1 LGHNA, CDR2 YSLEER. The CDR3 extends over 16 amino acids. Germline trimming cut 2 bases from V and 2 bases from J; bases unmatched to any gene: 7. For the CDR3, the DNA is TGCGCCAGCAGCCAACTACTAGCGCCAGACACAGATACGCAGTATTTT. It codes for CASSQLLAPDTDTQYF.

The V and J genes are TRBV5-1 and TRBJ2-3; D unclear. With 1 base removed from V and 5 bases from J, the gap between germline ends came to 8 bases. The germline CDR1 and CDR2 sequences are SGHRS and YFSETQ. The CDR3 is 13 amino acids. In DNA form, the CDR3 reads TGCGCCAGCAGCTTGAAGACCCAAGATACGCAGTATTTT. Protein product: CASSLKTQDTQYF.

In DNA form, the CDR3 reads TGTGCCAGCAGCCACTCCGGGAGGGGCTCCTACAATGAGCAGTTCTTC. As protein: CASSHSGRGSYNEQFF. The chain combines TRBV11-2 with TRBJ2-1; 8 bases are a match to TRBD2. The CDR3 is 16 residues long. V dropped 5 bases and J dropped 0; count of bases not matched to a gene: 6. Germline V gene lookup returns CDR1 SGHAT and CDR2 FQNNGV.

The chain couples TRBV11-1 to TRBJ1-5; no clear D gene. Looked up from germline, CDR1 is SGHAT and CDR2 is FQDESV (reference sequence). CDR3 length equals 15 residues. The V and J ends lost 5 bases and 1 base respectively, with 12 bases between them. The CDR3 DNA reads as TGTGCCAGCAGCCCCCTTTCGGGAAGCAATCAGCCCCAGCATTTT. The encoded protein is CASSPLSGSNQPQHF.

The chain's CDR3 is CASSTTSGGADTQYF. DNA for the CDR3: TGTGCCAGCAGTACGACTAGCGGGGGGGCGGATACGCAGTATTTT. This chain connects TRBV28 to TRBJ2-3, with 14 bases aligning to TRBD2. With 5 bases clipped from V and 6 bases from J, the junction kept 4 bases outside the gene matches. Germline CDR1 is MDHEN and CDR2 is SYDVKM. This CDR3 comprises 15 residues. Based on the CDR3 plus reference TRBV28 and TRBJ2-3, the full variable domain is DVKVTQSSRYLVKRTGEKVFLECVQDMDHENMFWYRQDPGLGLRLIYFSYDVKMKEKGDIPEGYSVSREKKERFSLILESASTNQTSMYLCASSTTSGGADTQYFGPGTRLTVL.

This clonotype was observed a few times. CDR3 residues: CASSVPGGGTQYF. CDR3 nucleotide sequence: TGTGCCAGCAGCGTACCGGGAGGGGGTACGCAGTATTTT. The rearrangement links TRBV7-8 to TRBJ2-3, with 8 positions matching TRBD2. J gave up 8 bases and V 5 bases, and 6 bases lay outside the gene matches. Germline CDR1 SGHVS, CDR2 FQNEAQ. This CDR3 contains 13 residues.

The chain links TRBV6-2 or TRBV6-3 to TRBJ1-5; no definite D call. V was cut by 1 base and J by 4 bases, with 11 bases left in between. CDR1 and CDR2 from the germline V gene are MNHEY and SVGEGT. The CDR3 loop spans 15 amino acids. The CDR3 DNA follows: TGTGCCAGCAGTTACTGGAGGCTACCGAATCAGCCCCAGCATTTT. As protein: CASSYWRLPNQPQHF.

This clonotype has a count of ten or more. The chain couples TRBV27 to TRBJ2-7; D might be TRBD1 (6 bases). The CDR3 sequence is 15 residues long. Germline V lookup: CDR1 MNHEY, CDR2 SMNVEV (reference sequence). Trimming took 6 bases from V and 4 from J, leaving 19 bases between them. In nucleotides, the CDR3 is TGTGCCAGCAGCTCTCTCGTGGACAGACAATACGAGCAGTACTTC. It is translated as CASSSLVDRQYEQYF.

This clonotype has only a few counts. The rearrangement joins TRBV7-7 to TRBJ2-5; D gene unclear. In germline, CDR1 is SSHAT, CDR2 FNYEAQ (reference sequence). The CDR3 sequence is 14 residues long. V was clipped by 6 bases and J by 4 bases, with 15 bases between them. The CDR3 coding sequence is TGTGCCAGCAGTCCCAAGTTTACCCGAGAGACCCAGTACTTC. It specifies CASSPKFTRETQYF. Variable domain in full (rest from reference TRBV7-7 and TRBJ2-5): GAGVSQSPRYKVTKRGQDVTLRCDPISSHATLYWYQQALGQGPEFLTYFNYEAQPDKSGLPSDRFSAERPEGSISTLTIQRTEQRDSAMYRCASSPKFTRETQYFGPGTRLLVL.

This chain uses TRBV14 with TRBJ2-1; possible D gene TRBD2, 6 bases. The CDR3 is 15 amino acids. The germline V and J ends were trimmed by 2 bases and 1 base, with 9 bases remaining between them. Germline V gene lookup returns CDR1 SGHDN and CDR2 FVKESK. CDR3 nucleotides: TGTGCCAGCAGCCAAATACGGGGGTCCTACAATGAGCAGTTCTTC. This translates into CASSQIRGSYNEQFF.

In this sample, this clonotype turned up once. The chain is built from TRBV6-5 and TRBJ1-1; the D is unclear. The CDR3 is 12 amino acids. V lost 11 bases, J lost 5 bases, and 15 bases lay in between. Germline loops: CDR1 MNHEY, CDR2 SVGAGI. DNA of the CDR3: TGTGCCGCCGGCCGGGGAAGAACTGAAGCTTTCTTT. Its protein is CAAGRGRTEAFF.

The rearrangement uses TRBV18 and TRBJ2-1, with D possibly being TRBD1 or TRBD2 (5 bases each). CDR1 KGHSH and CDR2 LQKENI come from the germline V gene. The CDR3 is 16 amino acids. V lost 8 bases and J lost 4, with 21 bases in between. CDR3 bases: TGTGCCAGCCCTCATCAGAGTGGGGGAACATACAATGAGCAGTTCTTC. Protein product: CASPHQSGGTYNEQFF.

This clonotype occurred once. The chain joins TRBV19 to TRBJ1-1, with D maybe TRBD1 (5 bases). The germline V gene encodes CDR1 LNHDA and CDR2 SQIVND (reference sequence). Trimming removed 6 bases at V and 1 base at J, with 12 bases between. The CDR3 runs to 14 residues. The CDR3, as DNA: TGTGCCAGTAGGGGGTCCGACAGGAACACTGAAGCTTTCTTT. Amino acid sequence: CASRGSDRNTEAFF.

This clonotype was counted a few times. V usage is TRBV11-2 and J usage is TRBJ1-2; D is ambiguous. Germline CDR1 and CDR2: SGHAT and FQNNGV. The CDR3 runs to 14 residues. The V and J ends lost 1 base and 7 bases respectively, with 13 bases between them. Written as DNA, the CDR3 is TGTGCCAGCAGCTTAGGGCCCATATGGGGTGGCTACACCTTC. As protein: CASSLGPIWGGYTF.

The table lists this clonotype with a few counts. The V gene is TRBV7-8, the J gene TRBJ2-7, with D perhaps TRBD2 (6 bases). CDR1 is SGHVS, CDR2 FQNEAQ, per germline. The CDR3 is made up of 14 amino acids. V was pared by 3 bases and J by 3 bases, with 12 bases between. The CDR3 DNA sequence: TGTGCCAGCAGCTTGGGACTCCAATTCTACGAGCAGTACGTC. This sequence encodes CASSLGLQFYEQYV.